A single sample gave rise to the 8 T cell receptor beta chains below, sequenced in a study of blood T cell repertoires in COVID-19. This table comes from immunoSEQ multiplex PCR, and its TCRdb copy is limited to in-frame clones, with some not included. The data hold about 170,000 clones, with 84% observed a single time. Sequencing was carried out using PBMCs or T cells enriched from blood (not recorded which). These receptors originate from a man aged 45 to 65 who had recovered from COVID-19.

This chain's CDR3 is CASSIPGQGSSGANVLTF. CDR3 coding DNA: TGTGCCAGCAGTATACCGGGACAGGGGAGCTCTGGGGCCAACGTCCTGACTTTC. The V call is TRBV7-4, the J call TRBJ2-6, with 10 bases that match TRBD1. The CDR3 is 18 residues long. The germline V gene has CDR1 SGHVT and CDR2 SQSDAQ. The V and J ends lost 6 bases and 0 bases, in that order; junction bases with no gene match: 8.

The genes are TRBV6-5 and TRBJ2-3; tentative D call: TRBD1 (5 bases). Germline V gives CDR1 MNHEY, CDR2 SVGAGI. This CDR3 comprises 16 residues. Trimming left V 0 bases short and J 2 bases short, with 12 bases between. The CDR3 is CASSYSGRTHTDTQYF. CDR3 coding DNA: TGTGCCAGCAGTTACTCGGGGCGAACCCACACAGATACGCAGTATTTT.

V and J are TRBV2 and TRBJ1-1, with 9 positions matching TRBD1. V lost 6 bases and J lost 6; bases outside the gene matches: 14. The CDR3 spans 16 residues. Germline CDR1 is SNHLY and CDR2 is FYNNEI. CDR3 DNA: TGTGCCAGCAGGACAGGGGGTGGGTTTTTGGGCCCTGAAGCTTTCTTT. This encodes CASRTGGGFLGPEAFF.

This rearrangement joins TRBV5-1 to TRBJ2-2, with a tentative D call TRBD2 (7 bases). Per germline, CDR1 SGHRS and CDR2 YFSETQ. The V end was cut by 1 base, the J end by 5 bases, with 12 bases between. The CDR3 sequence is 15 residues long. The CDR3 DNA reads TGCGCCAGCAGCTTGTCCGGGGGGCGGACCGGGGAGCTGTTTTTT. Translation gives CASSLSGGRTGELFF.

This clone was detected only once. The chain is built from TRBV27 and TRBJ2-7, with D possibly matching TRBD1 (6 bases). The CDR3 loop spans 13 amino acids. The V end was cut by 5 bases, the J end by 6 bases, with 14 bases between. Per germline, CDR1 MNHEY and CDR2 SMNVEV (reference sequence). The CDR3 protein is CASSPGTSIEQYF. The CDR3 region has the DNA TGTGCCAGCAGTCCCGGGACATCTATCGAGCAGTACTTC.

This chain's CDR3 is CSVDGQAREAFF. The DNA of the CDR3 is TGCAGCGTTGATGGACAGGCACGTGAGGCTTTCTTT. The V and J genes are TRBV29-1 and TRBJ1-1; 7 bases are shared with TRBD1. Germline CDR1 and CDR2: SQVTM and ANQGSEA. CDR3 size: 12 residues. After removal of 3 bases from V and 11 bases from J, the junction contained 9 bases not matched to a gene.

The CDR3 DNA reads TGTGCCAGCAACCCTGGACAGGGAACCTATGGCTACACCTTC. The encoded protein is CASNPGQGTYGYTF. The V call is TRBV3-1 (or the pseudogene TRBV3-2), the J call TRBJ1-2; 8 bases are a match to TRBD1. The CDR3 sequence is 14 residues long. Germline V gives CDR1 LGHDT, CDR2 YNNKEL (reference sequence). V dropped 7 bases and J dropped 4; count of bases not matched to a gene: 8.

J is TRBJ1-6 and V is TRBV10-3, with 7 bases fitting TRBD1. J gave up 5 bases and V 5 bases, and 3 bases lay outside the gene matches. There are 14 residues in the CDR3. CDR1 is ENHRY and CDR2 is SYGVKD in the germline V gene. CDR3 amino acids: CAISTDRNNSPLHF. The CDR3 DNA is TGTGCCATCAGTACGGACAGGAATAATTCACCCCTCCACTTT.